The 15 T cell receptor beta chains given below trace back to one sample, sequenced in a study of long-term antiretroviral therapy in people with HIV. This was the immunoSEQ v3.0 assay at survey level. Sequencing was performed with immunoSEQ multiplex PCR; in TCRdb, only in-frame clones are kept and a portion is missing. In the table there are 20,000 to 25,000 clones, around 80% of which are singletons. The sequencing used unsorted PBMCs, collected 4.1 years after starting antiretroviral therapy. All receptors come from a woman aged 40 to 50 with HIV.

The J gene is TRBJ1-4, the V gene TRBV6-1; D call uncertain. Trimming took off 4 bases at V and 7 bases at J, with 13 bases between the two ends. The CDR3 length is 14 residues. Germline CDR1 is MNHNS and CDR2 is SASEGT. CDR3 sequence (DNA): TGTGCCAGCAGTGTAGGGTCTGTAGGTGAAAAACTGTTTTTT. Its protein is CASSVGSVGEKLFF.

This clone was seen a few times. This chain links TRBV5-6 with TRBJ1-5; the D gene is possibly TRBD1 (6 bases). Germline V gene lookup returns CDR1 SGHDT and CDR2 YYEEEE. The V and J ends lost 1 base and 7 bases respectively, with 12 bases between them. The CDR3 contains 14 residues. CDR3: CASSLWAGDQPQHF. The CDR3 region has the DNA TGTGCCAGCAGCTTGTGGGCAGGGGACCAGCCCCAGCATTTT.

The CDR3 DNA reads TGTGCCAGCAGACCTCTCGGGACATTGTTTGATGGCTACACCTTC. Translated, it gives CASRPLGTLFDGYTF. The J gene is TRBJ1-2, the V gene TRBV27, with TRBD1 as a possible D gene (6 bases). The CDR3 has 15 amino acids. Trimming left V 6 bases short and J 6 bases short, with 20 bases between. Germline loops: CDR1 MNHEY, CDR2 SMNVEV (reference sequence).

The gene calls are TRBV5-1 and TRBJ1-2; D perhaps matches TRBD1 (5 bases). This CDR3 spans 12 amino acids. The germline V and J ends were trimmed by 6 bases and 4 bases, with 10 bases remaining between them. The germline CDR1 and CDR2 sequences are SGHRS and YFSETQ. The CDR3 is CASTGDAYGYTF. CDR3 sequence (DNA): TGCGCCAGCACCGGGGACGCCTATGGCTACACCTTC.

The CDR3 loop reads CSVPSVNEQFF. CDR3 in DNA: TGCAGCGTTCCTAGCGTCAATGAGCAGTTCTTC. The chain is built from TRBV29-1 and TRBJ2-1, with D possibly being TRBD2 (6 bases). This CDR3 is built from 11 residues. CDR1 is SQVTM, CDR2 ANQGSEA, per germline. V gave up 5 bases and J gave up 6 bases, with 8 bases separating them.

The chain recombines TRBV7-2 with TRBJ2-5; 10 nucleotides align to TRBD2. The CDR3 is made up of 15 amino acids. Germline V CDR1 and CDR2: SGHTA, FQGNSA. V was clipped by 3 bases and J by 4 bases; unmatched bases: 5. CDR3 DNA sequence: TGTGCCAGCAGCTTCCAGCGGGGGGGCGGAGAGACCCAGTACTTC. This encodes CASSFQRGGGETQYF.

The V gene is TRBV27, the J gene TRBJ1-4; D call uncertain. Germline CDR1 is MNHEY and CDR2 is SMNVEV (reference sequence). The CDR3 sequence is 12 residues long. The ends were cut back, 8 bases at V and 7 bases at J, with 11 bases in the middle. In DNA form, the CDR3 reads TGTGCCAGCGGAACCGGCCGTGAAAAACTGTTTTTT. As protein: CASGTGREKLFF.

In nucleotides, the CDR3 is TGCGCCAGCAGCCAAGACTCGATGGCGGGGCGGGATGGCTACACCTTC. Translation gives CASSQDSMAGRDGYTF. V and J are TRBV4-1 and TRBJ1-2; the D gene is possibly TRBD1 (5 bases). This CDR3 has 16 amino acids. V was pared by 0 bases and J by 6 bases, with 17 bases between. The germline gives CDR1 MGHRA, CDR2 YSYEKL.

This clone was seen a handful of times. This rearrangement joins TRBV7-9 to TRBJ2-3; no definite D call. CDR1 SEHNR and CDR2 FQNEAQ come from the germline V gene (reference sequence). With 0 bases removed from V and 2 bases from J, the gap between germline ends came to 9 bases. The CDR3 spans 15 residues. CDR3 residues: CASSLAVLPTDTQYF. CDR3 coding DNA: TGTGCCAGCAGCTTAGCCGTCCTCCCCACAGATACGCAGTATTTT.

In this sample, this clone turned up a few times. The chain carries TRBV5-6 and TRBJ1-2; D is possibly TRBD1 (5 bases). CDR3 length: 13 residues. Germline CDR1 is SGHDT and CDR2 is YYEEEE. Trimming pared 3 bases from V and 4 bases from J, leaving 10 bases between. DNA of the CDR3: TGTGCCAGCAGCTCACAGGTGTTCTATGGCTACACCTTC. It yields the protein CASSSQVFYGYTF. Variable domain in full (rest from reference TRBV5-6 and TRBJ1-2): DAGVTQSPTHLIKTRGQQVTLRCSPKSGHDTVSWYQQALGQGPQFIFQYYEEEERQRGNFPDRFSGHQFPNYSSELNVNALLLGDSALYLCASSSQVFYGYTFGSGTRLTVV.

This clone was seen once. This sequence joins TRBV29-1 and TRBJ1-1, with 7 nucleotides matching TRBD1. After removal of 6 bases from V and 12 bases from J, the junction contained 7 bases not matched to a gene. The germline gives CDR1 SQVTM, CDR2 ANQGSEA. The CDR3 has 10 residues. The CDR3 reads CSVRQGKPFF. The DNA of the CDR3 is TGCAGCGTGAGACAGGGTAAGCCTTTCTTT.

The genes are TRBV15 and TRBJ2-6; D is uncertain. In germline, CDR1 is LNHNV, CDR2 YYDKDF (reference sequence). This CDR3 comprises 16 residues. Trimming took off 1 base at V and 0 bases at J, with 7 bases between the two ends. The CDR3 spells CATSRVWASGANVLTF. DNA of the CDR3: TGTGCCACCAGCAGAGTTTGGGCCTCTGGGGCCAACGTCCTGACTTTC.

The rearrangement links TRBV7-7 to TRBJ2-4; D perhaps matches TRBD1 (7 bases). This CDR3 region has 13 residues. The V end was cut by 5 bases, the J end by 13 bases, with 18 bases between. Germline-derived CDR1 and CDR2 are SSHAT and FNYEAQ (reference sequence). The DNA of the CDR3 is TGTGCCAGCAGCCGTGATGTGGAGGGGGCCCAGTACTTC. Its translation is CASSRDVEGAQYF.

The chain links TRBV4-1 to TRBJ2-7; D is perhaps TRBD2 (5 bases). Germline values: CDR1 MGHRA, CDR2 YSYEKL. The length of the CDR3 is 16 residues. V lost 0 bases and J 0 bases, leaving 12 bases between the germline ends. The CDR3 coding sequence is TGCGCCAGCAGCCAAGAAACCGGACTCTACTCCTACGAGCAGTACTTC. Its translation: CASSQETGLYSYEQYF.

This chain uses TRBV6-1 with TRBJ2-5; D is unclear. The CDR3 is 13 residues long. Per germline, CDR1 MNHNS and CDR2 SASEGT. V lost 6 bases and J 2 bases, leaving 10 bases between the germline ends. CDR3 bases: TGTGCCAGCAGCGCGAGTCAACAAGAGACCCAGTACTTC. This sequence encodes CASSASQQETQYF.